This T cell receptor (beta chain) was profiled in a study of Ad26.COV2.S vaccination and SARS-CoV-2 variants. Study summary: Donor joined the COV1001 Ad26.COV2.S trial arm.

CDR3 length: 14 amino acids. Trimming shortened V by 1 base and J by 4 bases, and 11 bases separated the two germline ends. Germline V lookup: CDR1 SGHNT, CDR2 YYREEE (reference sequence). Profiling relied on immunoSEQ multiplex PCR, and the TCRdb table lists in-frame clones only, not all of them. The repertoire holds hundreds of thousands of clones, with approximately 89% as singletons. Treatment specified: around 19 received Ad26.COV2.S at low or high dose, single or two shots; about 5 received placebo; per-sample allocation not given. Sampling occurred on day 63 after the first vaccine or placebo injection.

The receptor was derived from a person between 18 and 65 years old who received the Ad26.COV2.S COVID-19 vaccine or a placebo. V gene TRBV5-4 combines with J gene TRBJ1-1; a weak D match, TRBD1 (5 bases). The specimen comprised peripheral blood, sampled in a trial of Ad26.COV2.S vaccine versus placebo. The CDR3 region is CASSLSVGTTEAFF. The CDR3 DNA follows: TGTGCCAGCAGCTTGAGCGTAGGGACCACTGAAGCTTTCTTT.